Presented here are 18 T cell receptor beta chains from one specimen sequenced in a study of cytomegalovirus exposure and HLA in healthy donors. Assay used: immunoSEQ multiplex PCR; TCRdb lists only in-frame clones, some missing. The sample has about 64,000 clones; approximately 90% are singletons. The sample taken for sequencing was PBMCs. The receptors originated from a young woman in good health and CMV-seronegative.

CDR3 protein: CASSLDGQFYEQYF. CDR3 nucleotide sequence: TGCGCCAGCAGCTTGGATGGACAGTTCTACGAGCAGTACTTC. The chain uses TRBV5-1 and TRBJ2-7; D is possibly TRBD1 (6 bases). Between the trimmed V and J ends, which lost 0 bases and 3 bases, there was a span of 10 bases. CDR3 length: 14 residues. From germline, CDR1 is SGHRS and CDR2 YFSETQ.

The J gene is TRBJ1-3, the V gene TRBV29-1; no firm D call. The CDR3 runs 15 residues. Trimming left V 4 bases short and J 0 bases short, with 13 bases between. Looked up from germline, CDR1 is SQVTM and CDR2 is ANQGSEA. CDR3 coding DNA: TGCAGCGTTGCCCCGCTGGCTTACTCTGGAAACACCATATATTTT. Amino acid sequence: CSVAPLAYSGNTIYF. The complete variable domain, with remaining parts taken from reference TRBV29-1 and TRBJ1-3, reads SAVISQKPSRDICQRGTSLTIQCQVDSQVTMMFWYRQQPGQSLTLIATANQGSEATYESGFVIDKFPISRPNLTFSTLTVSNMSPEDSSIYLCSVAPLAYSGNTIYFGEGSWLTVV.

This clone was detected only a few times. The rearrangement uses TRBV4-3 and TRBJ2-7, with TRBD1 matching 9 bases. J lost 5 bases, V lost 3 bases, and 8 bases had no gene match. The CDR3 is made up of 15 amino acids. From germline, CDR1 is LGHNA and CDR2 YSLEER. CDR3 coding DNA: TGCGCCAGCAGCCAGCCGGGACAGGGAAGCCACGAGCAGTACTTC. Protein product: CASSQPGQGSHEQYF.

This clone has just one count. V and J are TRBV4-3 and TRBJ2-1, with 8 positions matching TRBD1. The V gene's germline CDR1 is LGHNA and CDR2 YSLEER. With 5 bases clipped from V and 8 bases from J, the junction kept 8 bases outside the gene matches. CDR3 size: 14 residues. As DNA, the CDR3 is TGCGCCAGCAGCACCCAGGGGGCGGTCGATGAGCAGTTCTTC. The encoded protein is CASSTQGAVDEQFF.

The genes are TRBV7-2 and TRBJ2-7; possible D gene TRBD1, 5 bases. The CDR3 runs 13 residues. CDR1 and CDR2 from the germline V gene are SGHTA and FQGNSA. The V end was cut by 3 bases, the J end by 2 bases, with 8 bases between. The CDR3 is CASSFDRTYEQYF. The CDR3 nucleotides read TGTGCCAGCAGCTTCGACAGAACCTACGAGCAGTACTTC. The full variable domain, its missing parts supplied by reference TRBV7-2 and TRBJ2-7, is GAGVSQSPSNKVTEKGKDVELRCDPISGHTALYWYRQSLGQGLEFLIYFQGNSAPDKSGLPSDRFSAERTGGSVSTLTIQRTQQEDSAVYLCASSFDRTYEQYFGPGTRLTVT.

The rearrangement links TRBV14 to TRBJ2-1; TRBD2 matches at 11 bases. J gave up 9 bases and V 4 bases, and 2 bases lay outside the gene matches. This CDR3 comprises 13 residues. CDR1 is SGHDN and CDR2 is FVKESK in the germline V gene. The DNA for the CDR3 is TGTGCCAGCAGCCCGGGGACTAGCGGTGAGCAGTTCTTC. It codes for CASSPGTSGEQFF.

This chain joins TRBV9 and TRBJ1-4; the match to TRBD1 covers 9 bases. There are 15 residues in the CDR3. The junction had 4 bases not matched to a gene; V was cut back by 0 bases and J by 7 bases. CDR1 SGDLS and CDR2 YYNGEE come from the germline V gene. CDR3 residues: CASSVGQGQGEKLFF. CDR3 nucleotides: TGTGCCAGCAGCGTAGGTCAGGGACAGGGTGAAAAACTGTTTTTT.

This clone was found once. In nucleotides, the CDR3 is TGTGCCAGCAGTTTAGAGTATAGCAATCAGCCCCAGCATTTT. Its protein is CASSLEYSNQPQHF. The chain uses TRBV28 and TRBJ1-5; D gene uncertain. This CDR3 has 14 residues. With 2 bases removed from V and 0 bases from J, the gap between germline ends came to 5 bases. Germline-derived CDR1 and CDR2 are MDHEN and SYDVKM.

The V call is TRBV28, the J call TRBJ2-7; 8 bases line up with TRBD1. J gave up 5 bases and V 3 bases, and 12 bases lay outside the gene matches. Germline V gene data show CDR1 as MDHEN and CDR2 as SYDVKM. This CDR3 is 16 amino acids long. CDR3 protein: CASSFPSGQGSHEQYF. In DNA form, the CDR3 reads TGTGCCAGCAGTTTTCCGTCCGGACAGGGTTCCCACGAGCAGTACTTC.

This clone was found once. The CDR3 DNA sequence: TGTGCCTGGAGTGGAGCAGCGGAGGTCGGGGAGCTGTTTTTT. Translation gives CAWSGAAEVGELFF. The rearrangement joins TRBV30 to TRBJ2-2; D may be TRBD2 (5 bases). Between the trimmed V and J ends, which lost 1 base and 7 bases, there was a span of 13 bases. Germline values: CDR1 GTSNPN, CDR2 SVGIG (reference sequence). This CDR3 contains 14 residues.

The chain links TRBV7-9 to TRBJ1-6; 8 bases align to TRBD1. In germline, CDR1 is SEHNR, CDR2 FQNEAQ (reference sequence). The CDR3 contains 14 residues. The junction had 6 bases not matched to a gene; V was cut back by 4 bases and J by 10 bases. This CDR3 is CASSYQGAASPLHF. The CDR3 DNA reads TGTGCCAGCAGCTACCAGGGGGCGGCCTCACCCCTCCACTTT.

CDR3 protein: CASSIEREETQYF. The CDR3 coding sequence is TGTGCCAGTAGTATAGAGAGAGAAGAGACCCAGTACTTC. This rearrangement joins TRBV19 to TRBJ2-5; no clear D gene. Germline CDR1 is LNHDA and CDR2 is SQIVND (reference sequence). Trimming stripped 0 bases from V and 3 bases from J, with 5 bases between. This CDR3 is 13 amino acids long.

This clone occurred once. This chain joins TRBV28 and TRBJ2-1, with 11 positions matching TRBD1. Germline V CDR1 and CDR2: MDHEN, SYDVKM. The CDR3 runs to 16 residues. Trimming at V came to 5 bases and at J to 6 bases, leaving 9 bases not matched to a gene. This CDR3 reads CASSPRPGTGGNEQFF. CDR3 in DNA: TGTGCCAGCAGTCCCCGTCCCGGGACAGGGGGCAATGAGCAGTTCTTC.

This chain links TRBV29-1 with TRBJ1-2, with 9 bases lining up with TRBD1. This CDR3 is built from 17 residues. CDR1 is SQVTM, CDR2 ANQGSEA, per germline. Trimming removed 7 bases from V and 4 bases from J; junction bases left unmatched: 19. CDR3 residues: CSAVLRTVQGASYGYTF. DNA for the CDR3: TGCAGCGCCGTTTTACGTACCGTACAGGGGGCAAGCTATGGCTACACCTTC.

V gene TRBV30 combines with J gene TRBJ1-2; weak D call: TRBD1 (6 bases). V was cut by 5 bases and J by 6 bases, with 13 bases left in between. Germline V gene sequence: CDR1 GTSNPN, CDR2 SVGIG (reference sequence). This CDR3 spans 12 amino acids. CDR3 amino acids: CAWGGQGNGYTF. CDR3 coding DNA: TGTGCCTGGGGGGGACAAGGGAATGGCTACACCTTC. Variable domain in full (rest from reference TRBV30 and TRBJ1-2): SQTIHQWPATLVQPVGSPLSLECTVEGTSNPNLYWYRQAAGRGLQLLFYSVGIGQISSEVPQNLSASRPQDRQFILSSKKLLLSDSGFYLCAWGGQGNGYTFGSGTRLTVV.

The chain recombines TRBV11-1 with TRBJ2-1; D is unclear. This CDR3 contains 14 residues. V was cut by 5 bases and J by 7 bases, with 15 bases left in between. The germline gives CDR1 SGHAT, CDR2 FQDESV (reference sequence). In DNA form, the CDR3 reads TGTGCCAGCAGCGGCCGACATGTACAGAATGAGCAGTTCTTC. It codes for CASSGRHVQNEQFF.

This clone is a singleton in its sample. This chain uses TRBV6-1 with TRBJ1-2, with 7 positions matching TRBD1. Losses at the gene ends were 7 bases for V and 3 bases for J; bases not matched to a gene: 11. This CDR3 is built from 15 residues. The germline V gene has CDR1 MNHNS and CDR2 SASEGT. The CDR3 is CASNPRQGADYGYTF. CDR3 nucleotides: TGTGCCAGCAACCCTAGACAGGGTGCGGACTATGGCTACACCTTC.

The J gene is TRBJ2-1, the V gene TRBV6-1; D gene uncertain. Per germline, CDR1 MNHNS and CDR2 SASEGT. The CDR3 runs to 13 residues. The germline V and J ends were trimmed by 5 bases and 5 bases, with 10 bases remaining between them. In nucleotides, the CDR3 is TGTGCCAGCAGTAAGCTGACTCACAATGAGCAGTTCTTC. Its translation: CASSKLTHNEQFF.